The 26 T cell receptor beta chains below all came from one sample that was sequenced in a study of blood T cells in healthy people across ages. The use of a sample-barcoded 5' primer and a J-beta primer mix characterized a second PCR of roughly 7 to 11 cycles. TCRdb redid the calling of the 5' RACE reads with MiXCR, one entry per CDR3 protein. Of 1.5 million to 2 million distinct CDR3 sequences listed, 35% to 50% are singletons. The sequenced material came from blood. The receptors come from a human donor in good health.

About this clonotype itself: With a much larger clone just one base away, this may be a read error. CDR3 protein: CASSGQGKGYTF. The CDR3 bases are TGTGCCAGCAGTGGACAGGGAAAGGGCTACACCTTC. The J gene is TRBJ1-2, the V gene TRBV3-1; TRBD1 matches at 8 bases. Germline V gene data show CDR1 as LGHDT and CDR2 as YNNKEL (reference sequence). The CDR3 contains 12 residues. The V and J ends lost 6 bases and 8 bases, in that order; junction bases with no gene match: 5.

Here the CDR3 DNA reads TGCGCCAGCGGACGAAGCGGGGAGACGGGCACAGATACGCAGTATTTT. This codes for CASGRSGETGTDTQYF. J is TRBJ2-3 and V is TRBV5-1; TRBD2 agrees at 7 bases. Germline CDR1 and CDR2: SGHRS and YFSETQ. V shed 7 bases, J shed 1 base, and the junction held 12 bases outside the gene matches. This CDR3 has 16 amino acids.

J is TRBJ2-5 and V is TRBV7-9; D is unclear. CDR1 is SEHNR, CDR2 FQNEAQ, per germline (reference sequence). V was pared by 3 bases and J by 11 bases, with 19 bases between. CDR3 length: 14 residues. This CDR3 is CASSFDKSKDGQYF. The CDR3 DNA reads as TGTGCCAGCAGCTTCGACAAGTCAAAAGATGGGCAGTACTTC. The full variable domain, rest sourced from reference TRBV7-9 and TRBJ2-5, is DTGVSQNPRHKITKRGQNVTFRCDPISEHNRLYWYRQTLGQGPEFLTYFQNEAQLEKSRLLSDRFSAERPKGSFSTLEIQRTEQGDSAMYLCASSFDKSKDGQYFGPGTRLLVL.

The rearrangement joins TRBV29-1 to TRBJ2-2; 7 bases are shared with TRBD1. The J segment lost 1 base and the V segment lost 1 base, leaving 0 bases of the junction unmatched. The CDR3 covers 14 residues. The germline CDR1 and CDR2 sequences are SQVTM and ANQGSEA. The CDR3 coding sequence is TGCAGCGTTGAAGGACAGGGGAACACCGGGGAGCTGTTTTTT. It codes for CSVEGQGNTGELFF.

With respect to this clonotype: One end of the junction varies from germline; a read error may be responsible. CDR3 region: CTSSYGLAANTGELFF. The DNA for the CDR3 is TGTACCAGCAGTTACGGGCTAGCGGCTAACACCGGGGAGCTGTTTTTT. This chain links TRBV6-2 or TRBV6-3 with TRBJ2-2; TRBD2 agrees at 7 bases. This CDR3 region has 16 residues. The germline V gene encodes CDR1 MNHEY and CDR2 SVGEGT.

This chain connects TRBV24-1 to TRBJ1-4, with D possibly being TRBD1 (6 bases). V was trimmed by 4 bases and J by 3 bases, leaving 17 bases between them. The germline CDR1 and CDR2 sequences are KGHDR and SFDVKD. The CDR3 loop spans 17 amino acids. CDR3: CATSDLSPRGANEKLFF. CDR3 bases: TGTGCCACCAGTGACTTGTCACCTAGGGGGGCTAATGAAAAACTGTTTTTT.

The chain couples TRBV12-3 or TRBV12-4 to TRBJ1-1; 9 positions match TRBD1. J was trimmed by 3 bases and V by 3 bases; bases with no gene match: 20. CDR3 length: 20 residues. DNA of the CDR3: TGTGCCAGCAGTTTTAGTTGGAGTGGGCTACGGACAGGGGTTGACACTGAAGCTTTCTTT. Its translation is CASSFSWSGLRTGVDTEAFF.

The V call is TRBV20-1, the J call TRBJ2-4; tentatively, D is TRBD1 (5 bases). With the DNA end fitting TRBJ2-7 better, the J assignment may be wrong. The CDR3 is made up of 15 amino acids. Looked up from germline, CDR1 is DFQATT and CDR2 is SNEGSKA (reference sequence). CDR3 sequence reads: CSALRPDRAVYEQYF. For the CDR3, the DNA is TGCAGTGCTTTAAGGCCCGACAGAGCTGTTTACGAGCAGTACTTC.

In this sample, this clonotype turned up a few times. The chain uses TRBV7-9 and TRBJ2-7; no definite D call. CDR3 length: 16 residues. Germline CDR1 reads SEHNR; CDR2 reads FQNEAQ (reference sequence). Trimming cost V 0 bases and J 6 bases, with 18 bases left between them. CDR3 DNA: TGTGCCAGCAGCTTAGCGCCGGGTGTAGGGCACTCCGAGCAGTACTTC. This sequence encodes CASSLAPGVGHSEQYF.

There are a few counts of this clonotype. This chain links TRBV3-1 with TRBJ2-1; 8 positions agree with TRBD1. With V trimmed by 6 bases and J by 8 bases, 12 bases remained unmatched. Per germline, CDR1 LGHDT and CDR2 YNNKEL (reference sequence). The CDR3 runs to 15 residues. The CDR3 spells CASRLAGQVGDEQFF. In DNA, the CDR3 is TGTGCCAGCAGGCTCGCGGGACAGGTAGGGGATGAGCAGTTCTTC.

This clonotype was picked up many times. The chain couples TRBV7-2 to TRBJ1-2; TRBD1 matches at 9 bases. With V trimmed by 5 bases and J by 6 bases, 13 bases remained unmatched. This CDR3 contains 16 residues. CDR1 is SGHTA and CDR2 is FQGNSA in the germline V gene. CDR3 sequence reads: CASSALHTGTGNGYTF. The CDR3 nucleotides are TGTGCCAGCAGCGCCCTACATACGGGGACAGGGAATGGCTACACCTTC.

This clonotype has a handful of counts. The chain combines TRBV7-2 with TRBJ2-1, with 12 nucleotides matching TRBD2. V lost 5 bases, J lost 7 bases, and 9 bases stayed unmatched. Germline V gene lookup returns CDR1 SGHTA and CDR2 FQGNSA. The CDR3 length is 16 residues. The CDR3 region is CASSTSSGGAWNEQFF. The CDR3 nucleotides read TGTGCCAGCAGCACCTCTAGCGGGGGGGCTTGGAATGAGCAGTTCTTC.

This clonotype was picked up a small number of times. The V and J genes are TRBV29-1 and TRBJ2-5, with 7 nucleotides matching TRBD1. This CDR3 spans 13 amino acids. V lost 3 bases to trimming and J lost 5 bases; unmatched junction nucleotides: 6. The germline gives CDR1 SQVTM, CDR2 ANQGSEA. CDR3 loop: CSVDRGQGETQYF. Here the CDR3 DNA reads TGCAGCGTTGATAGGGGGCAGGGGGAGACCCAGTACTTC.

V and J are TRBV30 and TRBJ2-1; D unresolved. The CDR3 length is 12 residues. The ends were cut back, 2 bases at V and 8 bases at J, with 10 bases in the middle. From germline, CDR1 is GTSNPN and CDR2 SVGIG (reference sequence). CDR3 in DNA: TGTGCCTGGAGTACTTTTACCGATGAGCAGTTCTTC. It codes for CAWSTFTDEQFF.

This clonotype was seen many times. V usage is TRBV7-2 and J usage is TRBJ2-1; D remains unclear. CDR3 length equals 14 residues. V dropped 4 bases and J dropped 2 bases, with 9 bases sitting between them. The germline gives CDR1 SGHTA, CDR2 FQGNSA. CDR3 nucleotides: TGTGCCAGCAGCTCCCTACCCACCTACAATGAGCAGTTCTTC. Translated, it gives CASSSLPTYNEQFF.

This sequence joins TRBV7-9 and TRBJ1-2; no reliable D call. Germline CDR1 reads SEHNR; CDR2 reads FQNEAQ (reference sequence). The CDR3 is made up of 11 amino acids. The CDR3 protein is CTASVVQGYTF. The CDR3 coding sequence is TGTACCGCAAGCGTTGTACAGGGCTACACCTTC.

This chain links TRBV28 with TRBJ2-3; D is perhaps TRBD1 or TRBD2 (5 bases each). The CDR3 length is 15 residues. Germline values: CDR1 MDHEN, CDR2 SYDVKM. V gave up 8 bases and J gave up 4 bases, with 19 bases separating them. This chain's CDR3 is CASRTGRGTSDTQYF. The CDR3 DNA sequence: TGTGCCAGCCGGACGGGTCGGGGCACTTCAGATACGCAGTATTTT.

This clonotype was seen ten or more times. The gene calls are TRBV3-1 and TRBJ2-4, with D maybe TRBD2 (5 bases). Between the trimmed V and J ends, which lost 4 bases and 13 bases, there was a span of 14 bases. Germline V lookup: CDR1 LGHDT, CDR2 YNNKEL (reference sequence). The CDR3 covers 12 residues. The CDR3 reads CASSPLGLEQYF. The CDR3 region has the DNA TGTGCCAGCAGCCCCCTTGGACTTGAGCAGTACTTC.

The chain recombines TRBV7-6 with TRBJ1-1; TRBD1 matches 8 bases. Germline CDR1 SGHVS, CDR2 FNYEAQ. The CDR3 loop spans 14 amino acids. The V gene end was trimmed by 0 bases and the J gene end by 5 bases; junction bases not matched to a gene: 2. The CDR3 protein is CASSLAGDRTEAFF. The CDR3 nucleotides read TGTGCCAGCAGCTTAGCAGGGGACAGGACTGAAGCTTTCTTT.

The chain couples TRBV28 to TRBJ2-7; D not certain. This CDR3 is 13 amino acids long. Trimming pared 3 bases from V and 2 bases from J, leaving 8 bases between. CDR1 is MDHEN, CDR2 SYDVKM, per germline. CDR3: CASSFSDTYEQYF. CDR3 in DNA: TGTGCCAGCAGTTTTTCAGATACCTACGAGCAGTACTTC.

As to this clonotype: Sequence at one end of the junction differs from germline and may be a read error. CDR3 bases: TGTGCCAGCAGCGTAGATGGGGAGAACGCTGAAGCTTTCTTT. Amino acid sequence: CASSVDGENAEAFF. The gene calls are TRBV9 and TRBJ1-1; D uncertain. The CDR3 is made up of 14 amino acids. Germline CDR1 is SGDLS and CDR2 is YYNGEE.

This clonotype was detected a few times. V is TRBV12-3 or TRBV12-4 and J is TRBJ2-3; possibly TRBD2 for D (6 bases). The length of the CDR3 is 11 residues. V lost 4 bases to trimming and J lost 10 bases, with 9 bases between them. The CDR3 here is CASSSGLSQYF. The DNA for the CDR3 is TGTGCCAGCAGTTCGGGACTTTCGCAGTATTTT.

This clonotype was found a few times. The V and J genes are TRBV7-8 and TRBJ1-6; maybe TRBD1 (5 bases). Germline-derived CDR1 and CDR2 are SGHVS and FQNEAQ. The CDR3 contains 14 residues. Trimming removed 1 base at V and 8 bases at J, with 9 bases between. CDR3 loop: CASSLGGVDSPLHF. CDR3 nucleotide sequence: TGTGCCAGCAGCTTAGGGGGGGTAGATTCACCCCTCCACTTT.

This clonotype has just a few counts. Here the CDR3 reads CASSETGFYGYTF. The CDR3 nucleotides are TGCGCCAGCAGCGAAACAGGGTTCTATGGCTACACCTTC. The V call is TRBV5-1, the J call TRBJ1-2, with D perhaps TRBD1 (6 bases). CDR3 length equals 13 residues. Germline V lookup: CDR1 SGHRS, CDR2 YFSETQ. The ends were cut back, 4 bases at V and 4 bases at J, with 11 bases in the middle.

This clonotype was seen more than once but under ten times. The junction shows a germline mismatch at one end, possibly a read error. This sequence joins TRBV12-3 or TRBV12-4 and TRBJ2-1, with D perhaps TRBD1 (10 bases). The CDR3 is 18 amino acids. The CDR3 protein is CASSSPRDRGLAGDERFF. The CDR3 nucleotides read TGTGCCAGCAGCTCCCCTAGGGACAGGGGACTAGCTGGGGATGAGCGGTTCTTC.

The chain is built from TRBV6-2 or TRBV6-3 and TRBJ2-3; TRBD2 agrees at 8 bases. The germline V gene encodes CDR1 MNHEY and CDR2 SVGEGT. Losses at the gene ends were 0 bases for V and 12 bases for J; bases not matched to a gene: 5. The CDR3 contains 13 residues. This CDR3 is CASSYSGLGPQYF. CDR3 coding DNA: TGTGCCAGCAGTTACTCGGGACTAGGGCCCCAGTATTTT.